This T cell receptor beta chain was identified in a study of T-cell reconstitution after alpha-beta-depleted transplantation in children. This clonotype was counted between two and nine times. TCRbeta library preparation incorporated unique molecular identifiers. MiXCR was run by TCRdb on the PCR reads, yielding one entry per CDR3 protein. Seen here are around 400,000 distinct CDR3 sequences, 20% observed once, and the top ten hold 3% to 4%. From germline, CDR1 is SGHTA and CDR2 FQGNSA. CDR3 length equals 15 residues. Trimming removed 2 bases from V and 7 bases from J, with 14 bases in between. The sequencing here drew on PBMCs from the stem cell graft donor, taken from the stem cell graft. The receptor was isolated from a human donor who donated a stem cell graft to a child with acute myeloid leukemia. This sequence joins TRBV7-2 and TRBJ2-2; D is ambiguous. The CDR3 DNA follows: TGTGCCAGCAGCTTAAGTGACCAAAATTTCGGGGAGCTGTTTTTT. This codes for CASSLSDQNFGELFF. Full variable domain (missing parts from reference TRBV7-2 and TRBJ2-2): GAGVSQSPSNKVTEKGKDVELRCDPISGHTALYWYRQSLGQGLEFLIYFQGNSAPDKSGLPSDRFSAERTGGSVSTLTIQRTQQEDSAVYLCASSLSDQNFGELFFGEGSRLTVL.